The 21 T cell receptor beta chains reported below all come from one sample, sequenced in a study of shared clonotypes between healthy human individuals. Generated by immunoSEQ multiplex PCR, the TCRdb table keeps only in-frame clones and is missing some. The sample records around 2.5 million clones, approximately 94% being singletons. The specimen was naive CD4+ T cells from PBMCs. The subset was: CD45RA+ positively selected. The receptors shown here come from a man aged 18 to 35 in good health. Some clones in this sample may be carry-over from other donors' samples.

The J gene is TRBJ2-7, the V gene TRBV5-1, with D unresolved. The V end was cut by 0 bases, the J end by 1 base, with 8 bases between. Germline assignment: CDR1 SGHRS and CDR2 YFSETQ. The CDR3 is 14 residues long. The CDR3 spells CASSLAAYSYEQYF. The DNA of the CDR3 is TGCGCCAGCAGCTTGGCCGCGTATTCCTACGAGCAGTACTTC.

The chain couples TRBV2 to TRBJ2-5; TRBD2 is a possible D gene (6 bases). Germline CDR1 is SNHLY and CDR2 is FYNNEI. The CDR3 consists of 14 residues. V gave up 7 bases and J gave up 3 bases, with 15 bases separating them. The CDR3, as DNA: TGTGCCAGCACCCTGACCGGGGGAGAAGAGACCCAGTACTTC. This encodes CASTLTGGEETQYF.

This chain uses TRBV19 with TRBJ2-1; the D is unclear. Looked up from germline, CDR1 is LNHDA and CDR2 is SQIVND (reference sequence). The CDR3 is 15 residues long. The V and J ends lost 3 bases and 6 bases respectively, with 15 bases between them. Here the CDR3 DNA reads TGTGCCAGTAGTATTGCGGCTCGGTTGGCCAATGAGCAGTTCTTC. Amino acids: CASSIAARLANEQFF.

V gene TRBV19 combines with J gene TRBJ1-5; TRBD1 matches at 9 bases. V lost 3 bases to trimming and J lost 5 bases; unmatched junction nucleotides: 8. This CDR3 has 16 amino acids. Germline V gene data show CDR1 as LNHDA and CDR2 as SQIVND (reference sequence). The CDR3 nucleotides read TGTGCCAGTAGTATGGGGGACAGGGTGTTTTATCAGCCCCAGCATTTT. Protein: CASSMGDRVFYQPQHF.

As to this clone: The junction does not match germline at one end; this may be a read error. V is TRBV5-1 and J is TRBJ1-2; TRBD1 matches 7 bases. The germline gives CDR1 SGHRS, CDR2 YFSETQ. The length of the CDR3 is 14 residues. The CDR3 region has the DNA TGCGCCAGCAGCTTGGCCGGGACAGAGAATCAGAACGCCTTC. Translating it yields CASSLAGTENQNAF.

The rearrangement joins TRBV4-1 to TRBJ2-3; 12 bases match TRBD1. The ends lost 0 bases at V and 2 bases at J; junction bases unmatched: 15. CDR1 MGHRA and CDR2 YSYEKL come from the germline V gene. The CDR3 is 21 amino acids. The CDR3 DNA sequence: TGCGCCAGCAGCCAAGATAATAAGGGACAGGGGGCCCCAAACCCCACAGATACGCAGTATTTT. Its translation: CASSQDNKGQGAPNPTDTQYF.

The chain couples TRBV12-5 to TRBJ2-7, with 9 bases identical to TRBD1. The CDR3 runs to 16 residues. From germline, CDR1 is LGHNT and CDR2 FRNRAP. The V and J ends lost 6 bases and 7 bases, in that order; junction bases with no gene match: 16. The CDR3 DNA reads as TGTGCTAGTGGCCTACAACCGGGACAGGGAGGGAAGGAGCAGTACTTC. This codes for CASGLQPGQGGKEQYF.

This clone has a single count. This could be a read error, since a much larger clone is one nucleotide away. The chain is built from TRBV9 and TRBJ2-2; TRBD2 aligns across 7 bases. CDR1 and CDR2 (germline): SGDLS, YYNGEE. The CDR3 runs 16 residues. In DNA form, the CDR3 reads TGTGCCAGCAGCCAGTCCTGGACTAGGGGCACCGGGAAGCTGTTTTTT. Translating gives CASSQSWTRGTGKLFF.

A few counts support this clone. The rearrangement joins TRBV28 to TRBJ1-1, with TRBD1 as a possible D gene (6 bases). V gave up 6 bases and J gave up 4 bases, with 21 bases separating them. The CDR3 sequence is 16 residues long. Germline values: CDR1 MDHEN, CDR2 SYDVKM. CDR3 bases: TGTGCCAGCAGGGCCCGGCCGTGGGGGGCTATCACTGAAGCTTTCTTT. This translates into CASRARPWGAITEAFF.

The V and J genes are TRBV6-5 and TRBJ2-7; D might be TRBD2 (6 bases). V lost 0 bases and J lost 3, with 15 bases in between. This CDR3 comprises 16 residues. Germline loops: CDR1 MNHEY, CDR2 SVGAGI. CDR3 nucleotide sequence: TGTGCCAGCAGTTACTCGAAACGGGAGCGAGACTACGAGCAGTACTTC. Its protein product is CASSYSKRERDYEQYF.

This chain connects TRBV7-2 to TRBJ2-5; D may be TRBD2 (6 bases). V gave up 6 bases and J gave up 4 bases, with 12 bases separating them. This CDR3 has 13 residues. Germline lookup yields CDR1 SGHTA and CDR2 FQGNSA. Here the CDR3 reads CASSPRRAETQYF. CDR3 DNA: TGTGCCAGCAGTCCCCGGAGGGCAGAGACCCAGTACTTC.

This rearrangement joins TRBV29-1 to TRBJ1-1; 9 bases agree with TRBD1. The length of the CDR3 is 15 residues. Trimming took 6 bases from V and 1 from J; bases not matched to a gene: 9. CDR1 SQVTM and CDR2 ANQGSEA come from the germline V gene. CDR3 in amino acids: CSVGPTGGRNTEAFF. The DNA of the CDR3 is TGCAGCGTCGGGCCGACAGGGGGAAGGAACACTGAAGCTTTCTTT.

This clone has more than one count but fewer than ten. CDR3 sequence reads: CASSSRGVFGEKLFF. The CDR3 DNA follows: TGTGCCAGCAGCTCCCGAGGGGTGTTTGGTGAAAAACTGTTTTTT. The chain joins TRBV11-2 to TRBJ1-4; perhaps TRBD1 as D (5 bases). The CDR3 has 15 amino acids. Germline values: CDR1 SGHAT, CDR2 FQNNGV. With 4 bases removed from V and 7 bases from J, the gap between germline ends came to 16 bases.

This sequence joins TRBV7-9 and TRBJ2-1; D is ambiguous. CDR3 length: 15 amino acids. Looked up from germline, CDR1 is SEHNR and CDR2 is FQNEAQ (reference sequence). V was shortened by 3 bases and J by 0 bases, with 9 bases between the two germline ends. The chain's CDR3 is CASSFLLDSYNEQFF. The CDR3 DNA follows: TGTGCCAGCAGCTTTCTGCTAGACTCCTACAATGAGCAGTTCTTC.

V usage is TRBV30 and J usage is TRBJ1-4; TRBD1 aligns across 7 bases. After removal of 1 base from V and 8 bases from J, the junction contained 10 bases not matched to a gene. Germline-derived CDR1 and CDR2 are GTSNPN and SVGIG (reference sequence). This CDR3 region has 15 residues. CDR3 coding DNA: TGTGCCTGGAGTGGGCCAACAGGGGAAGGGGAAAAACTGTTTTTT. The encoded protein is CAWSGPTGEGEKLFF.

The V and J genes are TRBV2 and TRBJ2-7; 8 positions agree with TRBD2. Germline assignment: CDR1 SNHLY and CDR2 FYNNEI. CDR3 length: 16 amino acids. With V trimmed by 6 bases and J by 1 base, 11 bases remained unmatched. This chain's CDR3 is CASRGLGREASYEQYF. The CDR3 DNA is TGTGCCAGCAGGGGACTTGGGCGGGAGGCTTCCTACGAGCAGTACTTC.

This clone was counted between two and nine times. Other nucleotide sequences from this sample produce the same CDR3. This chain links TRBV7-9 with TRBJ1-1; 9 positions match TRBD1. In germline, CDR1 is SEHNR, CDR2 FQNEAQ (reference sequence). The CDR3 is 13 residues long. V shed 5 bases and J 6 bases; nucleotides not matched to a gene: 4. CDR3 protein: CASSTRQGAEAFF. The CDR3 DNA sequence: TGTGCCAGCAGCACCAGACAGGGGGCTGAAGCTTTCTTT.

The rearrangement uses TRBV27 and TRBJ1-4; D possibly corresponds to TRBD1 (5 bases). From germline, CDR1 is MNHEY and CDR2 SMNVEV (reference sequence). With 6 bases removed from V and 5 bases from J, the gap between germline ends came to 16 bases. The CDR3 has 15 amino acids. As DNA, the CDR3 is TGTGCCAGCAGCCCAATCGGGGCAGGGAATGAAAAACTGTTTTTT. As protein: CASSPIGAGNEKLFF.

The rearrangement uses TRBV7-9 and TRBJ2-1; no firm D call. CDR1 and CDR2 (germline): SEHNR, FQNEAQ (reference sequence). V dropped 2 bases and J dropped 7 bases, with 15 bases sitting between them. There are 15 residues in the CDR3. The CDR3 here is CASSLNPAIRNEQFF. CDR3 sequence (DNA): TGTGCCAGCAGCTTAAATCCGGCAATCAGGAATGAGCAGTTCTTC.

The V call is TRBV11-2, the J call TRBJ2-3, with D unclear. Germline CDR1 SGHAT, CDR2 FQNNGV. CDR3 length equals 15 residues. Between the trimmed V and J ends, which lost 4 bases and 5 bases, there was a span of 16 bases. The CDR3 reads CASSSRAEGIDTQYF. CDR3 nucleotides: TGTGCCAGCAGCTCACGGGCGGAAGGGATAGATACGCAGTATTTT.

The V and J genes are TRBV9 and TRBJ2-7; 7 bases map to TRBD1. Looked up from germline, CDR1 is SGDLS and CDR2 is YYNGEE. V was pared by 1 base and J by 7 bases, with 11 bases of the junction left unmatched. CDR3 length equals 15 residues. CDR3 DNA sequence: TGTGCCAGCAGCGTAAAGGGGGCAGACTCGGGGGAGCAGTACTTC. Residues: CASSVKGADSGEQYF.